The 9 T cell receptor beta chains listed next were all sequenced from one sample in a study of T cells in women clearing cervical HPV infection. Assay: immunoSEQ multiplex PCR; the TCRdb copy retains only in-frame clones and omits some. This sample's table has 20,000 to 30,000 clones. The sequenced material came from blood buffy coat. The receptors were sampled from a woman between 18 and 69 years old with a cervical HPV16 infection that either progressed to CIN3+ or cleared (not recorded which).

A remark on this clone: The read stops 3 residues short of the end of the CDR3; the missing end is completed from the germline J gene. The chain is built from TRBV11-2 and TRBJ2-3; 9 positions match TRBD1. Germline CDR1 is SGHAT and CDR2 is FQNNGV. Germline trimming cut 5 bases from V and 5 bases from J; bases unmatched to any gene: 5. The length of the CDR3 is 14 residues. The CDR3 loop is CASSPDRGIDTQYF. The sequenced CDR3 bases are TGTGCCAGCAGCCCCGACAGGGGGATAGATACG.

About this clone: The read ends 3 residues early relative to the CDR3; the germline J gene fills the gap. The chain has TRBV20-1 and TRBJ2-2; 8 nucleotides line up with TRBD2. Germline CDR1 and CDR2: DFQATT and SNEGSKA (reference sequence). V trimming: 3 bases; J trimming: 4 bases; junction bases outside the gene matches: 7. This CDR3 is built from 15 residues. This CDR3 is CSARTGGRGTGELFF. The CDR3 DNA, read in part, is TGCAGTGCTAGGACGGGGGGGCGAGGCACCGGGGAG.

Concerning this clone: The CDR3 end falls 3 residues outside the read, so it is completed with the germline J gene. The chain has TRBV7-6 and TRBJ2-2; tentatively, D is TRBD1 (6 bases). Germline V gene sequence: CDR1 SGHVS, CDR2 FNYEAQ. The CDR3 extends over 17 amino acids. Trimming cost V 2 bases and J 2 bases, with 15 bases left between them. The CDR3 loop is CASSLFPSGQNTGELFF. CDR3 DNA (partial): TGTGCCAGCAGCTTATTTCCGTCGGGACAAAACACCGGGGAG.

About this clone: The read halts 3 residues ahead of the CDR3 end, with the missing end drawn from the germline J gene. The chain combines TRBV18 with TRBJ2-2, with D possibly being TRBD1 (5 bases). The CDR3 runs to 15 residues. Germline lookup yields CDR1 KGHSH and CDR2 LQKENI. V gave up 3 bases and J gave up 6 bases, with 14 bases separating them. This chain's CDR3 is CASSPGRDGAGELFF. The DNA read from the CDR3 is TGTGCCAGCTCACCTGGCAGGGATGGTGCCGGGGAG.

Note on this clone: Coverage ceases 3 residues before the CDR3 finishes, and the germline J gene fills in the end. This rearrangement joins TRBV10-3 to TRBJ2-7; D remains ambiguous. Germline CDR1 is ENHRY and CDR2 is SYGVKD. V was clipped by 1 base and J by 2 bases, with 12 bases between them. CDR3 size: 15 residues. CDR3 protein: CAISELRPRTYEQYF. The covered CDR3 bases are TGTGCCATCAGTGAGTTAAGGCCCAGAACCTACGAG.

A note on this clone: The CDR3 is cut off 3 residues early in the read; its end comes from the germline J gene. The genes are TRBV18 and TRBJ2-2; maybe TRBD1 (7 bases). CDR3 length: 15 residues. CDR1 and CDR2 (germline): KGHSH, LQKENI. V was shortened by 6 bases and J by 5 bases, with 16 bases between the two germline ends. CDR3 residues: CASSVRGARTGELFF. The part of the CDR3 DNA that was read is TGTGCCAGCTCCGTCAGGGGGGCCCGGACCGGGGAG.

Partial CDR3 DNA: TGTGCCAGCAGTGAATTGGTTCGGAGGGGGCGGGGTGGC. Its translation is CASSELVRRGRGG. The whole CDR3 protein reads CASSELVRRGRGGYTF. The chain is built from TRBV6-1 and TRBJ1-2; TRBD1 aligns across 7 bases. Read data end 3 residues before the CDR3 end; the end is taken from the germline J gene. V lost 2 bases to trimming and J lost 7 bases; unmatched junction nucleotides: 13. The length of the CDR3 is 16 residues. The germline CDR1 and CDR2 sequences are MNHNS and SASEGT.

For this clone: The read gets to within 3 residues of the CDR3 end, and the germline J gene fills in the rest. The chain is built from TRBV5-1 and TRBJ1-6; 8 nucleotides align to TRBD1. CDR1 is SGHRS, CDR2 YFSETQ, per germline. CDR3 size: 16 residues. With 1 base clipped from V and 8 bases from J, the junction kept 8 bases outside the gene matches. The CDR3 bases that were read are TGCGCCAGCAGCTTGTTAGTGACAGGGGTTTATTCACCC. This encodes CASSLLVTGVYSP. The full CDR3 protein reads CASSLLVTGVYSPLHF.

Frequency places this clone as medium-sized (0.01 to 0.1%). The CDR3 is cut off 3 residues early in the read; its end comes from the germline J gene. V is TRBV2 and J is TRBJ2-3; D unresolved. CDR1 and CDR2 (germline): SNHLY, FYNNEI. The CDR3 is 15 amino acids. The germline V and J ends were trimmed by 2 bases and 0 bases, with 9 bases remaining between them. This CDR3 reads CASSEMAVSTDTQYF. CDR3 bases read: TGTGCCAGCAGTGAAATGGCGGTTAGCACAGATACG.